This T cell receptor (beta chain) was profiled in a study of blood T cell repertoires in COVID-19 (dated by TCRdb to the early 2020s). With respect to the entire study: Collaborator samples came from the United States, Italy and Spain and covered acute and convalescent phases of COVID-19. Samples were obtained from the ongoing ImmuneRACE study (first 160 participants) and from over a thousand subjects provided by 6 global collaborators. The material from the prospective study consisted of cDNA or gDNA derived from T cells, B-cell-depleted T cells, or PBMCs. Where available, HLA class I and class II types were taken from metadata supplied by the sample provider and were not determined by assay-based typing. Deeply sampled blood TCRbeta repertoires from subjects exposed to, actively infected with, or recovered from COVID-19 were included in the dataset. Nearly every sample came with metadata listing a de-identified subject ID, COVID-19 status, age in years and sex. The repertoires were released in a freely available public database intended as a resource for research on the immune response to SARS-CoV-2.

The paper as a whole reports these results and caveats: Clinical and demographic metadata were provided uncurated, with the amount varying by source and participant.

TCRbeta CDR3 regions were amplified from genomic DNA using the immunoSEQ Assay, a bias-controlled multiplex PCR. The study's processing was this. The number of nucleated cells in each sample was estimated from the amplification of reference gene primers within the assay. To quantify the absolute abundance of each unique TCRbeta CDR3 rearrangement, sequence reads were collapsed and filtered. For each sample, productive Simpson clonality was calculated as the square root of Simpson's diversity index over productive rearrangements. TCRdb mirrors the immuneACCESS table, restricted to in-frame sequences. Some clones are absent from its copies; in checked studies, under half trace to an unresolved V gene, and the reason for the others is unknown. V and J calls and clone size follow that table, whereas D and trimming were derived from the DNA. The sample profile shows 65,000 to 70,000 clones; approximately 86% of them were found once. The ten top clones hold roughly 1.4% of the sample.

Trimming removed 0 bases from V and 5 bases from J; the gene matches leave 8 bases unexplained. CDR1 and CDR2 are read off the germline V gene as LGHNT and FRNRAP. The CDR3 spans 17 residues, from the cysteine through the phenylalanine. The DNA shown is the 51-base CDR3, in frame from base 1. Each collaborating institution followed its own protocols to collect whole blood in K2EDTA tubes. Collaborator samples were shipped for TCRbeta analysis as frozen whole blood, isolated PBMCs, or DNA extracted from either sample type. On this clone: Its antigen is unknown. Base qualities are not at hand, and no much larger clone is one base apart.

The TCR comes from a woman aged 55-75 years with acute or convalescent COVID-19. Specimen: peripheral blood. The chain uses TRBV12-5 and TRBJ2-1, with 9 junctional bases fitting TRBD1. The nucleotides read TGTGCTAGTGGTTTGGTAGTGACAGGGGGTATGGACAATGAGCAGTTCTTC. Its protein is CASGLVVTGGMDNEQFF.